This T cell receptor (beta chain) comes out of a study of T cells after yellow fever vaccination (dated by TCRdb to about 2019). The study in broad terms: The SMART-Seq v4 Ultra Low Input RNA kit was used to prepare libraries from fractions with low cell numbers. To track T-cell clones before and after primary and booster YFV17D yellow fever vaccination, bulk TCR alpha and beta repertoires were sequenced longitudinally. Two healthy male donors made up the cohort, one aged 18 to 29 years and the other aged 30 to 40 years. Blood samples were taken at several timepoints before and after primary and secondary immunization, and bulk PBMC replicates and cell subsets were isolated. On the study overall, not on this receptor specifically: After the booster, most of the clones that had expanded following primary vaccination were detected again (about 95% of CD4 and 88% of CD8), which suggests that memory was broadly maintained. Because the study included only a couple of donors, the extent to which the findings can be generalized is limited. A small share of clonotypes was detected in both CD4 and CD8 compartments, with the overlap likely arising from convergent recombination. Computational filtering was needed because FACS-sorted repertoires could contain abundant contaminating clonotypes from the bulk population. The secondary T-cell response was weaker than the primary response but faster, peaking on day 5 instead of day 15.

With regard to this clonotype: Its antigen is currently not known. Per-nucleotide qualities are absent, and no much larger clonotype sits a single base away.

Sequencing used an Illumina NovaSeq 6000. TCR cDNA was made using 5'RACE template switching, a step that added a universal primer site and unique molecular identifiers. cDNA synthesis was primed from both the TCR alpha and TCR beta constant segments. Library amplification involved two PCR steps, and the second step added sample barcodes and sequencing adapters. Sequencing of the libraries was done on either Illumina HiSeq 2500 (2x100 bp) or NovaSeq (2x150 bp). The source study handled its data this way. Demultiplexing of reads and collapsing into UMI consensus sequences were performed with MIGEC, and V(D)J alignment was carried out with MiXCR. Vaccine-responding clonotypes were identified with edgeR using replicate PBMC samples, with FDR below 0.01 and a log2 fold change above 5 up to day 15 being required. Bulk clonotypes were assigned CD4 or CD8 identity according to which sequenced CD4 or CD8 repertoire held them at higher abundance. TCRdb passed the public sequencing reads through fastp at Q25 and MiXCR, retaining productive beta sequences. CDR3 protein duplicates are merged, each entry listing the most common genes and DNA. It is TCRdb's table, rather than the study itself, that gives the V and J calls and clone size. The sample table records some 240,000 distinct CDR3 sequences; 3% to 4% of these occur just once. In total, the top ten clones hold about 3.3% of the sample.

The intended sense of this specimen's treatment or condition label: live attenuated yellow fever vaccine strain. PBMCs were isolated from peripheral blood using a standard Ficoll-Paque protocol. Dynabeads CD4 and CD8 positive selection kits were used to isolate CD4 and CD8 T-cell fractions. RNA was extracted with TriZol from bulk PBMCs, CD4 and CD8 fractions, and dextramer-positive and dextramer-negative fractions. This sequence was found in a man younger than 35 who received the YFV17D yellow fever vaccine. Here the sequenced sample was CD4+ T cells sorted from PBMCs, taken 10 days after the yellow fever booster vaccination.

The DNA sequence reads TGCGCCAGCAGCACCCGACCGCCAAGGGATACGCAGTATTTT. Protein translation: CASSTRPPRDTQYF. The chain links TRBV5-1 with TRBJ2-3; the D gene remains uncertain. Its CDR3 holds 14 amino acids, cysteine through phenylalanine. The kept DNA is CDR3 alone, 42 bases in frame from the first base. V sheds 4 bases and J sheds 6 bases, leaving 15 bases between their ends. CDR1 is given as SGHRS and CDR2 as YFSETQ, both from the germline V gene.